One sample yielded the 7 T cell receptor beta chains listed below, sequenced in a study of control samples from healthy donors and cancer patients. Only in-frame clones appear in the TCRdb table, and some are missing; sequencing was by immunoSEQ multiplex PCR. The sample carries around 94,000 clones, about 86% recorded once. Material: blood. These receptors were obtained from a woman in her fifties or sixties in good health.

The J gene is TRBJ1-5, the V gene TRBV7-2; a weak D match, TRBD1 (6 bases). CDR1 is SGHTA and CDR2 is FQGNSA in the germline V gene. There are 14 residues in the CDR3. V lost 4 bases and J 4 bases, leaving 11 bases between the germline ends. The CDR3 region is CASSSQQGNQPQHF. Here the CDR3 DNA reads TGTGCCAGCAGCTCCCAGCAGGGGAATCAGCCCCAGCATTTT.

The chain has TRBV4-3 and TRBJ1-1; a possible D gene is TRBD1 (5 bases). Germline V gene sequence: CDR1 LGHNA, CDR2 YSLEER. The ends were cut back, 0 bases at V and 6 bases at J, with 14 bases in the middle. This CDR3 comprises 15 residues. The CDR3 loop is CASSQDRLWGAEAFF. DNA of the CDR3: TGCGCCAGCAGCCAAGATCGGTTGTGGGGGGCTGAAGCTTTCTTT.

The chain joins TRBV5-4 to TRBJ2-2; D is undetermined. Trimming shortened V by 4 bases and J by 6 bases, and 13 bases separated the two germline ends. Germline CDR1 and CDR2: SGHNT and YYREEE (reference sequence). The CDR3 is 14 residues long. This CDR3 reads CASSHEHGAGELFF. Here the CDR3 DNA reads TGTGCCAGCAGCCATGAACACGGAGCCGGGGAGCTGTTTTTT.

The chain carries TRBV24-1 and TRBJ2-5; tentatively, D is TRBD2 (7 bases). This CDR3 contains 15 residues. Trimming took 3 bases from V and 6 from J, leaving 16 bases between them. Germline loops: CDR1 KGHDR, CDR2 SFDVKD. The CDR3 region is CATSDPSGGDKTQYF. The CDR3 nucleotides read TGTGCCACCAGTGATCCATCGGGGGGCGATAAGACCCAGTACTTC.

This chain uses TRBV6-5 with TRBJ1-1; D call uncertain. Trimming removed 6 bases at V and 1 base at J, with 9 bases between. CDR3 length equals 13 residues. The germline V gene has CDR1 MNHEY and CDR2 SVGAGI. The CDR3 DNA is TGTGCCAGCAGGTTGGGATCGAACACTGAAGCTTTCTTT. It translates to CASRLGSNTEAFF.

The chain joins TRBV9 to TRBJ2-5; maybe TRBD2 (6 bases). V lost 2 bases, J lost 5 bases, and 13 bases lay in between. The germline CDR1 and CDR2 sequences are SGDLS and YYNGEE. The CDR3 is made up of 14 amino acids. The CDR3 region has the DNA TGTGCCAGCAGCGTCATCGGTGGGGGGGAGACCCAGTACTTC. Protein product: CASSVIGGGETQYF.

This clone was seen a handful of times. The CDR3 DNA reads TGTGCCAGCAGCCATGTAGCGGTCAAGGGATACAATGAGCAGTTCTTC. Protein: CASSHVAVKGYNEQFF. The V gene is TRBV4-2, the J gene TRBJ2-1; TRBD2 might be the D (6 bases). This CDR3 region has 16 residues. Trimming stripped 3 bases from V and 4 bases from J, with 16 bases between. Germline-derived CDR1 and CDR2 are LGHNA and YNFKEQ.